A selection of T cell receptor beta chains follows, all from one sample in a study of T cell repertoires in cytomegalovirus infection. TCRdb analysed the reads with MiXCR anew, one entry per CDR3 protein. The sample lists 550,000 to 850,000 distinct CDR3 sequences, 30% to 40% seen once, with 15% to 20% in the top ten. The antigens for these receptors are not known. The source was cultured PBMCs, collected from culture after CMV antigen stimulation. These receptors were taken from a human donor in good health (CMV status not recorded). Some clones in this sample may be carry-over from other donors' samples. CDR3s include the opening cysteine and the closing phenylalanine or tryptophan. Each record gives: clone size, J gene, V gene, CDR3 protein. Clone size is given for some rows only: seen once, a few or many times, or a class if the clone is expanded.

abundance: .
j_gene: TRBJ2-1
v_gene: TRBV10-3
CDR3aa: CAISEETSGEQFF

abundance: many
j_gene: TRBJ2-3
v_gene: TRBV7-2
CDR3aa: CASSLDLAGTQYF

abundance: .
j_gene: TRBJ2-1
v_gene: TRBV7-2
CDR3aa: CASSIGVGEQFF

abundance: .
j_gene: TRBJ2-1
v_gene: TRBV20-1
CDR3aa: CSASGLAGGRDEQFF

abundance: .
j_gene: TRBJ2-3
v_gene: TRBV5-3
CDR3aa: CASSLPIGTSAADTQYF

abundance: .
j_gene: TRBJ2-7
v_gene: TRBV4-1
CDR3aa: CASSQEATGRKYEQYF

abundance: .
j_gene: TRBJ2-7
v_gene: TRBV15
CDR3aa: CATSRALWGAGPYEQYF

abundance: .
j_gene: TRBJ1-1
v_gene: TRBV7-9
CDR3aa: CASSSRDRETEAFF

abundance: many
j_gene: TRBJ2-1
v_gene: TRBV7-2
CDR3aa: CASSPPSGGLYNEQFF

abundance: .
j_gene: TRBJ2-5
v_gene: TRBV7-8
CDR3aa: CASSFQRGGRETQYF

abundance: .
j_gene: TRBJ2-2
v_gene: TRBV5-4
CDR3aa: CASSPRGGNTGELFF

abundance: few
j_gene: TRBJ2-4
v_gene: TRBV5-5
CDR3aa: CASSFGWTKNIQYF

abundance: .
j_gene: TRBJ2-7
v_gene: TRBV7-2
CDR3aa: CATTTGTTYEQYF

abundance: many
j_gene: TRBJ1-1
v_gene: TRBV5-1
CDR3aa: CASSLASDTEAFF

abundance: .
j_gene: TRBJ2-4
v_gene: TRBV28
CDR3aa: CASSKHSGTTQYF

abundance: .
j_gene: TRBJ2-1
v_gene: TRBV7-9
CDR3aa: CASSLSLAGENEQFF

abundance: .
j_gene: TRBJ2-2
v_gene: TRBV12-3/TRBV12-4
CDR3aa: CASKGQGGPGELFF

abundance: .
j_gene: TRBJ1-1
v_gene: TRBV5-4
CDR3aa: CASSYPTANTEAFF

abundance: .
j_gene: TRBJ1-4
v_gene: TRBV20-1
CDR3aa: CSATRQGAPNEKLFF

abundance: .
j_gene: TRBJ2-5
v_gene: TRBV6-2/TRBV6-3
CDR3aa: CASSYRQGEETQYF

abundance: .
j_gene: TRBJ1-2
v_gene: TRBV7-2
CDR3aa: CASSGTGQGFGYTF

abundance: once
j_gene: TRBJ2-5
v_gene: TRBV12-3/TRBV12-4
CDR3aa: CASSGGQGRESQYF

abundance: .
j_gene: TRBJ1-2
v_gene: TRBV6-2/TRBV6-3
CDR3aa: CASSKVNRRTYGYTF

abundance: .
j_gene: TRBJ2-7
v_gene: TRBV5-4
CDR3aa: CASSLDSGVNSYEQYF

abundance: .
j_gene: TRBJ2-7
v_gene: TRBV12-3/TRBV12-4
CDR3aa: CASTLRGTGRHEQYF

abundance: .
j_gene: TRBJ2-1
v_gene: TRBV19
CDR3aa: CASTLSDSGRGYNEQFF

abundance: .
j_gene: TRBJ1-5
v_gene: TRBV6-2/TRBV6-3
CDR3aa: CASNPGTLTPQHF

abundance: few
j_gene: TRBJ2-1
v_gene: TRBV6-5
CDR3aa: CASSPVAGRSYNEQFF

abundance: .
j_gene: TRBJ2-3
v_gene: TRBV6-1
CDR3aa: CASSESGPNTDTQYF

abundance: .
j_gene: TRBJ2-1
v_gene: TRBV6-1
CDR3aa: CAILKTGGSEQFF

abundance: .
j_gene: TRBJ2-1
v_gene: TRBV20-1
CDR3aa: CSAKRPANEQFF

abundance: .
j_gene: TRBJ1-1
v_gene: TRBV30
CDR3aa: CAWMQLNTEAFF

abundance: .
j_gene: TRBJ1-6
v_gene: TRBV6-1
CDR3aa: CASSPQGGWGNSPLHF

abundance: few
j_gene: TRBJ2-4
v_gene: TRBV28
CDR3aa: CASSLDLSFQYF

abundance: once
j_gene: TRBJ2-1
v_gene: TRBV4-1
CDR3aa: CASSQGGQAREQFF

abundance: many
j_gene: TRBJ1-6
v_gene: TRBV7-2
CDR3aa: CASSLAGPYNSPLHF

abundance: .
j_gene: TRBJ1-2
v_gene: TRBV6-6
CDR3aa: CASSYSRTGGSHYGYTF

abundance: few
j_gene: TRBJ1-2
v_gene: TRBV12-3/TRBV12-4
CDR3aa: CASSGSRYGYTF

abundance: .
j_gene: TRBJ2-7
v_gene: TRBV27
CDR3aa: CASTPMRGPYEQYF

abundance: few
j_gene: TRBJ2-2
v_gene: TRBV15
CDR3aa: CATSRGFGTGELFF

abundance: few
j_gene: TRBJ2-1
v_gene: TRBV7-8
CDR3aa: CASRPTRQPNNEQFF

abundance: few
j_gene: TRBJ2-5
v_gene: TRBV27
CDR3aa: CASSWGEKETQYF

abundance: .
j_gene: TRBJ2-7
v_gene: TRBV3-1
CDR3aa: CASSQVRRVSTYEQYF

abundance: few
j_gene: TRBJ1-2
v_gene: TRBV5-4
CDR3aa: CASSSFRAAGYTF